The T cell receptor (beta chain) under discussion was sequenced for a study of cytomegalovirus exposure and HLA in healthy donors. The repertoire was sequenced with immunoSEQ multiplex PCR; TCRdb's copy has only in-frame clones and lacks some. The data contain 250,000 to 400,000 clones, nearly 90% of them singletons. On this clone: What it binds is unknown.

Study results and limitations: The study put about 180 TCR beta chains on its list as cytomegalovirus-associated. The majority of TCR sequences were rare, yet some public TCRs appeared in many donors.

CDR3 size: 14 residues. Germline CDR1 MNHEY, CDR2 SVGAGI. The V end was cut by 5 bases, the J end by 1 base, with 6 bases between. Source material: PBMCs. The receptor was isolated from a man aged 30-40 years in good health and CMV-seronegative. V and J are TRBV6-5 and TRBJ1-6; D is unresolved. The CDR3 region is CASSGKSYNSPLHF. The DNA for the CDR3 is TGTGCCAGCAGTGGCAAATCCTATAATTCACCCCTCCACTTT.